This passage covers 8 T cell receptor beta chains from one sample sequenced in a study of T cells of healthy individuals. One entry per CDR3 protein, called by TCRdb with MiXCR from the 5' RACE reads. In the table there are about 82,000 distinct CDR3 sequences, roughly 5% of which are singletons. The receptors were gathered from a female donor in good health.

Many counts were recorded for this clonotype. This CDR3 is CASSPLDRVNGYTF. Written as DNA, the CDR3 is TGTGCCAGCTCACCGCTTGACAGGGTTAACGGCTACACCTTC. The V and J genes are TRBV18 and TRBJ1-2; 7 bases line up with TRBD1. With V trimmed by 3 bases and J by 8 bases, 9 bases remained unmatched. This CDR3 has 14 amino acids. The V gene's germline CDR1 is KGHSH and CDR2 LQKENI.

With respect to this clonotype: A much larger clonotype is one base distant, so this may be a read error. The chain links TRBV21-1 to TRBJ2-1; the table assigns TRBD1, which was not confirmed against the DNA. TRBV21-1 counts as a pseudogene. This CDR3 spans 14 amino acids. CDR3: CVSSNRGTGNEQFF. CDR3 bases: TGTGTCAGCAGCAATAGGGGAACGGGGAATGAGCAGTTCTTC.

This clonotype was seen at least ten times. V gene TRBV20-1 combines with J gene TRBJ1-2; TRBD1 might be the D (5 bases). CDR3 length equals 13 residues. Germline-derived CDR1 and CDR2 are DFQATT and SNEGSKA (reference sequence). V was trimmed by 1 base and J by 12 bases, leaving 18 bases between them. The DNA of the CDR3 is TGCAGTGCTAGAGGCGGGACTCCTGGGGTAGACACCTTC. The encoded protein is CSARGGTPGVDTF.

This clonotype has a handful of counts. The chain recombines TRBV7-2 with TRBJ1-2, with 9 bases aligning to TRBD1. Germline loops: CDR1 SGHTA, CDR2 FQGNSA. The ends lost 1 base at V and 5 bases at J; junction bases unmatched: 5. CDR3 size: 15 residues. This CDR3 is CASSLGGQGLYGYTF. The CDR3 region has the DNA TGTGCCAGCAGCTTAGGGGGACAGGGCCTTTATGGCTACACCTTC.

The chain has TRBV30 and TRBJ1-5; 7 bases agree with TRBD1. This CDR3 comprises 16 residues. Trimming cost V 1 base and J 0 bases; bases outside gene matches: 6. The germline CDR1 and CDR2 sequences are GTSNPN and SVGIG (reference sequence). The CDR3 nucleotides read TGTGCCTGGAGTGGCCCGACAGGGATTAGCAATCAGCCCCAGCATTTT. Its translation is CAWSGPTGISNQPQHF.

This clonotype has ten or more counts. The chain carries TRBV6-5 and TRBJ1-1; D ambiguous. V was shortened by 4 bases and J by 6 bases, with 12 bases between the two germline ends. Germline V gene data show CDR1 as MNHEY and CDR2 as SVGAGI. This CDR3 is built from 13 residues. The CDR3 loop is CASSLSPRAEAFF. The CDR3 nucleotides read TGTGCCAGCAGTTTGAGCCCCCGGGCTGAAGCTTTCTTT.

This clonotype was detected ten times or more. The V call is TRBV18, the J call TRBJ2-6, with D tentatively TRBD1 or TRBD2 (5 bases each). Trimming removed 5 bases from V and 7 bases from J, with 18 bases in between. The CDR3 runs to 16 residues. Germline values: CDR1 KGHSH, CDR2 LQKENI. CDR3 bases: TGTGCCAGCTCAAAACCCGGGACGCAAAATGCCAACGTCCTGACTTTC. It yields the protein CASSKPGTQNANVLTF.

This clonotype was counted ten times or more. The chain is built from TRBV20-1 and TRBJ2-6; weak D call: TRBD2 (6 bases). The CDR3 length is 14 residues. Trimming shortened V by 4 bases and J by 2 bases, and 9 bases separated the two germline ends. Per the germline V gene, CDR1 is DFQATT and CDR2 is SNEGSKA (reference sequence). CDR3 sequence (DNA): TGCAGTGCTAAATGGGGGGCTGGGGCCAACGTCCTGACTTTC. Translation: CSAKWGAGANVLTF.